Listed here are 20 T cell receptor beta chains from one sample, sequenced in a study of T cell responses to AZD1222 COVID-19 vaccine (dated by TCRdb to the early 2020s). What this sample's time point label stands for: baseline before first vaccination. Library prep was done by the immunoSEQ multiplex PCR assay. TCRdb retrieved this table from immuneACCESS and kept in-frame rearrangements only. Not all clones are present; in checked studies, unresolved V genes account for under half, and no reason is known for the remainder. The sample includes under 80,000 clones, with approximately 88% observed a single time. The ten largest make up roughly 20% of the sample. Material: peripheral blood, obtained on day 0 of AZD1222 vaccination. The receptors stem from an adult in good health.

The V gene is TRBV14, the J gene TRBJ2-4, with TRBD1 matching over 11 bases. Germline loops: CDR1 SGHDN, CDR2 FVKESK. V gave up 4 bases and J gave up 9 bases; unmatched junction bases: 11. This CDR3 is 16 amino acids long. CDR3 DNA: TGTGCCAGCAGCCCCAGAATGGACAGGGGGCGAAGCATTCAGTACTTC. Translation: CASSPRMDRGRSIQYF.

The V and J genes are TRBV6-5 and TRBJ2-1; D call uncertain. The CDR3 is 15 amino acids. CDR1 and CDR2 from the germline V gene are MNHEY and SVGAGI. V lost 0 bases, J lost 0 bases, and 6 bases lay in between. CDR3 loop: CASSYSWASYNEQFF. CDR3 sequence (DNA): TGTGCCAGCAGTTACTCATGGGCCTCCTACAATGAGCAGTTCTTC.

The V gene is TRBV27, the J gene TRBJ2-3, with a tentative D call TRBD2 (6 bases). V gave up 5 bases and J gave up 1 base, with 7 bases separating them. The CDR3 covers 13 residues. Germline values: CDR1 MNHEY, CDR2 SMNVEV (reference sequence). The DNA of the CDR3 is TGTGCCAGCAGTCCTAGCGGCACAGATACGCAGTATTTT. This encodes CASSPSGTDTQYF.

CDR3 amino acids: CAVRTGGNTGELFF. CDR3 sequence (DNA): TGTGCCGTAAGAACAGGGGGTAACACCGGGGAGCTGTTTTTT. The chain recombines TRBV24-1 with TRBJ2-2, with TRBD1 matching over 8 bases. Trimming cost V 12 bases and J 2 bases; bases outside gene matches: 7. The CDR3 loop spans 14 amino acids. From germline, CDR1 is KGHDR and CDR2 SFDVKD.

V usage is TRBV2 and J usage is TRBJ2-7; 9 positions agree with TRBD2. This CDR3 region has 14 residues. The V gene's germline CDR1 is SNHLY and CDR2 FYNNEI. The trim removed 8 bases at V and 7 bases at J, leaving 12 bases unmatched. CDR3 amino acids: CASLRSSGAGEQYF. The CDR3 bases are TGTGCCAGCTTGCGGTCTAGCGGGGCGGGGGAGCAGTACTTC.

The gene calls are TRBV19 and TRBJ1-2, with a possible D match to TRBD1 (6 bases). CDR3 length: 14 amino acids. V gave up 5 bases and J gave up 1 base, with 11 bases separating them. The germline gives CDR1 LNHDA, CDR2 SQIVND (reference sequence). Here the CDR3 reads CASSPGQFNYGYTF. CDR3 nucleotide sequence: TGTGCCAGTAGTCCAGGACAGTTTAACTATGGCTACACCTTC.

This chain links TRBV2 with TRBJ2-6; D gene unclear. The CDR3 sequence is 13 residues long. Germline values: CDR1 SNHLY, CDR2 FYNNEI. V was pared by 9 bases and J by 4 bases, with 10 bases between. The CDR3 DNA reads as TGTGCCAGGGGCCCCCAGGGGGCCAACGTCCTGACTTTC. It codes for CARGPQGANVLTF.

J is TRBJ1-1 and V is TRBV19, with 11 bases identical to TRBD1. The CDR3 is 16 residues long. The germline V gene has CDR1 LNHDA and CDR2 SQIVND (reference sequence). J gave up 3 bases and V 4 bases, and 7 bases lay outside the gene matches. The CDR3 protein is CASSTGQGALDTEAFF. In nucleotides, the CDR3 is TGTGCCAGTAGTACTGGACAGGGGGCATTGGACACTGAAGCTTTCTTT.

The rearrangement uses TRBV28 and TRBJ2-1; 9 bases are shared with TRBD2. Germline loops: CDR1 MDHEN, CDR2 SYDVKM. The ends lost 6 bases at V and 3 bases at J; junction bases unmatched: 6. This CDR3 comprises 15 residues. Here the CDR3 DNA reads TGTGCCAGCAGCCCTCTAGCGGGGCGCTACAATGAGCAGTTCTTC. Encoded protein: CASSPLAGRYNEQFF.

The chain combines TRBV9 with TRBJ1-5, with D unclear. Germline CDR1 SGDLS, CDR2 YYNGEE. This CDR3 has 15 amino acids. V was shortened by 6 bases and J by 7 bases, with 20 bases between the two germline ends. Here the CDR3 reads CASNLGRRLRQPQHF. The CDR3, as DNA: TGTGCCAGCAACCTCGGACGGAGACTCAGGCAGCCCCAGCATTTT. The full variable domain, rest sourced from reference TRBV9 and TRBJ1-5, is DSGVTQTPKHLITATGQRVTLRCSPRSGDLSVYWYQQSLDQGLQFLIQYYNGEERAKGNILERFSAQQFPDLHSELNLSSLELGDSALYFCASNLGRRLRQPQHFGDGTRLSIL.

This chain joins TRBV7-2 and TRBJ1-5; D might be TRBD1 (6 bases). This CDR3 contains 15 residues. V dropped 4 bases and J dropped 1 base, with 11 bases sitting between them. Germline assignment: CDR1 SGHTA and CDR2 FQGNSA. The CDR3 DNA reads TGTGCCAGCAGCTATGGGCAGGGGAGCAATCAGCCCCAGCATTTT. Protein product: CASSYGQGSNQPQHF.

This clone has a single count. This chain uses TRBV5-1 with TRBJ2-7, with 11 bases aligning to TRBD2. Germline assignment: CDR1 SGHRS and CDR2 YFSETQ. V shed 1 base and J 3 bases; nucleotides not matched to a gene: 3. The CDR3 runs to 15 residues. In DNA, the CDR3 is TGCGCCAGCAGCTTGACTAGCGGGAGACTCTACGAGCAGTACTTC. Amino acids: CASSLTSGRLYEQYF.

This chain connects TRBV7-6 to TRBJ2-2; tentatively, D is TRBD1 (5 bases). The ends were cut back, 1 base at V and 1 base at J, with 10 bases in the middle. CDR1 is SGHVS and CDR2 is FNYEAQ in the germline V gene. This CDR3 contains 16 residues. The DNA of the CDR3 is TGTGCCAGCAGCTTAGTTCAGGGATGGAACACCGGGGAGCTGTTTTTT. This translates into CASSLVQGWNTGELFF. The full variable domain, rest sourced from reference TRBV7-6 and TRBJ2-2, is GAGVSQSPRYKVTKRGQDVALRCDPISGHVSLYWYRQALGQGPEFLTYFNYEAQQDKSGLPNDRFSAERPEGSISTLTIQRTEQRDSAMYRCASSLVQGWNTGELFFGEGSRLTVL.

J is TRBJ2-7 and V is TRBV7-2, with D maybe TRBD1 (6 bases). Germline V lookup: CDR1 SGHTA, CDR2 FQGNSA. The CDR3 contains 14 residues. Deletions cut 5 bases from V and 5 bases from J, with 16 bases between. The CDR3 DNA is TGTGCCAGCAGCCCGTTTGTAGGGGGTAACGAGCAGTACTTC. This sequence encodes CASSPFVGGNEQYF.

The genes are TRBV25-1 and TRBJ2-1; D may be TRBD2 (5 bases). The CDR3 length is 12 residues. Trimming took 8 bases from V and 3 from J, leaving 8 bases between them. CDR1 and CDR2 (germline): MGHDK, SYGVNS. DNA of the CDR3: TGTGCCAGCCACACTAGCTACAATGAGCAGTTCTTC. This gives the protein CASHTSYNEQFF.

This chain links TRBV19 with TRBJ2-2, with D perhaps matching TRBD1 (5 bases). V shed 5 bases and J shed 0 bases, with 10 bases lying between them. CDR1 and CDR2 from the germline V gene are LNHDA and SQIVND (reference sequence). The CDR3 is made up of 15 amino acids. The CDR3 region is CASSLGLANTGELFF. DNA of the CDR3: TGTGCCAGTAGTCTGGGGCTAGCGAACACCGGGGAGCTGTTTTTT.

The J gene is TRBJ2-3, the V gene TRBV27; D remains unclear. In germline, CDR1 is MNHEY, CDR2 SMNVEV (reference sequence). The CDR3 covers 17 residues. Trimming shortened V by 5 bases and J by 0 bases, and 18 bases separated the two germline ends. CDR3 sequence (DNA): TGTGCCAGCAGTCTTCCCCGGCCCGGTCCTAGCACAGATACGCAGTATTTT. Protein product: CASSLPRPGPSTDTQYF.

This chain links TRBV5-1 with TRBJ1-5; D remains ambiguous. V was trimmed by 0 bases and J by 6 bases, leaving 10 bases between them. Germline CDR1 is SGHRS and CDR2 is YFSETQ. The CDR3 runs 14 residues. The CDR3 protein is CASSLDPTTQPQHF. The CDR3 nucleotides are TGCGCCAGCAGCTTGGACCCCACCACTCAGCCCCAGCATTTT.

The chain is built from TRBV27 and TRBJ2-2; the D is unclear. The CDR3 contains 13 residues. V gave up 3 bases and J gave up 4 bases, with 6 bases separating them. CDR1 MNHEY and CDR2 SMNVEV come from the germline V gene (reference sequence). CDR3 sequence: CASSFGSTGELFF. The CDR3 nucleotides read TGTGCCAGCAGTTTTGGGTCCACCGGGGAGCTGTTTTTT.

This clone was detected once. The chain recombines TRBV6-2 or TRBV6-3 with TRBJ1-2; tentatively, D is TRBD1 (6 bases). V was cut by 6 bases and J by 2 bases, with 10 bases left in between. CDR1 and CDR2 (germline): MNHEY, SVGEGT. The CDR3 runs 13 residues. CDR3 in DNA: TGTGCCAGCAGCCTGGACAGCAACTATGGCTACACCTTC. This sequence encodes CASSLDSNYGYTF.